One sample yielded the 6 T cell receptor beta chains listed below, sequenced in a study of blood T cell repertoires in COVID-19. Assay: immunoSEQ multiplex PCR; the TCRdb copy retains only in-frame clones and omits some. The sample shows approximately 400,000 clones, over 80% of them seen only once. Material for sequencing was PBMCs or T cells enriched from blood (not recorded which). The receptors originated from a woman aged 50 to 65 who had recovered from COVID-19.

CDR3 sequence (DNA): TGTGCCAGCAGCTCCCGGACAGGAATGCCCTCTGGGGCCAACGTCCTGACTTTC. Residues: CASSSRTGMPSGANVLTF. This chain links TRBV7-9 with TRBJ2-6; TRBD1 agrees at 7 bases. V was pared by 4 bases and J by 0 bases, with 9 bases of the junction left unmatched. Germline V CDR1 and CDR2: SEHNR, FQNEAQ (reference sequence). CDR3 size: 18 residues.

J is TRBJ1-5 and V is TRBV6-2 or TRBV6-3; no firm D call. This CDR3 has 14 amino acids. The ends were cut back, 7 bases at V and 4 bases at J, with 14 bases in the middle. Germline loops: CDR1 MNHEY, CDR2 SVGEGT. The CDR3 region is CASTPGVLNQPQHF. CDR3 DNA sequence: TGTGCCAGCACCCCCGGAGTTCTGAATCAGCCCCAGCATTTT.

The V call is TRBV5-4, the J call TRBJ1-5, with TRBD1 identical over 9 bases. CDR1 is SGHNT, CDR2 YYREEE, per germline (reference sequence). The CDR3 has 15 amino acids. After removal of 4 bases from V and 1 base from J, the junction contained 3 bases not matched to a gene. The CDR3 loop is CASSPGQGSNQPQHF. CDR3 nucleotides: TGTGCCAGCAGCCCCGGACAGGGGAGCAATCAGCCCCAGCATTTT.

The chain links TRBV29-1 to TRBJ1-4; 7 nucleotides line up with TRBD1. V trimming: 7 bases; J trimming: 0 bases; junction bases outside the gene matches: 11. The germline CDR1 and CDR2 sequences are SQVTM and ANQGSEA. This CDR3 spans 16 amino acids. The CDR3 reads CSAATGDRTTNEKLFF. The DNA for the CDR3 is TGCAGCGCTGCCACAGGGGATCGAACAACTAATGAAAAACTGTTTTTT.

This chain links TRBV10-3 with TRBJ1-2; D gene unclear. The CDR3 is made up of 13 amino acids. V lost 4 bases, J lost 4 bases, and 10 bases lay in between. Germline V gives CDR1 ENHRY, CDR2 SYGVKD. The CDR3 protein is CAISGAGIYGYTF. In DNA form, the CDR3 reads TGTGCCATCAGTGGTGCGGGAATCTATGGCTACACCTTC.

The CDR3 bases are TGCGCCAGCAGCTTGGACAGGGGAAGCAATCAGCCCCAGCATTTT. This sequence encodes CASSLDRGSNQPQHF. The chain recombines TRBV5-1 with TRBJ1-5, with 7 bases fitting TRBD1. Unmatched junction bases numbered 1, after V lost 0 bases and J lost 1 base. The CDR3 runs 15 residues. Germline assignment: CDR1 SGHRS and CDR2 YFSETQ.